This entry concerns a single T cell receptor (beta chain). What it binds is unknown. This sample was taken from a study of cytomegalovirus exposure and HLA in healthy donors. The PCR employed 60 Vbeta primers together with 13 Jbeta primers. In the source study's methods: Some 9.9 million shared chains were among about 80 million unique TCR beta chains counted in a later analysis. The protocol was immunoSEQ multiplex PCR, while the TCRdb copy is restricted to in-frame clones and leaves out a portion. From that table come the V and J calls and clone size; the DNA was used to work out D and trimming. The data contain 150,000 to 200,000 clones, over 9.5% of them singletons. Study-level results: The study put 150 or so TCR beta chains on its list as cytomegalovirus-associated.

Looked up from germline, CDR1 is MNHNS and CDR2 is SASEGT. Trimming stripped 4 bases from V and 4 bases from J, with 14 bases between. This CDR3 region has 14 residues. Sample: PBMCs. This chain joins TRBV6-1 and TRBJ2-7; TRBD1 might be the D (5 bases). This clonotype was obtained from a middle-aged man in good health and CMV-seropositive. CDR3 bases: TGTGCCAGCAGTGCCTTGACAGTTACTTACGAGCAGTACTTC. Amino acids: CASSALTVTYEQYF.